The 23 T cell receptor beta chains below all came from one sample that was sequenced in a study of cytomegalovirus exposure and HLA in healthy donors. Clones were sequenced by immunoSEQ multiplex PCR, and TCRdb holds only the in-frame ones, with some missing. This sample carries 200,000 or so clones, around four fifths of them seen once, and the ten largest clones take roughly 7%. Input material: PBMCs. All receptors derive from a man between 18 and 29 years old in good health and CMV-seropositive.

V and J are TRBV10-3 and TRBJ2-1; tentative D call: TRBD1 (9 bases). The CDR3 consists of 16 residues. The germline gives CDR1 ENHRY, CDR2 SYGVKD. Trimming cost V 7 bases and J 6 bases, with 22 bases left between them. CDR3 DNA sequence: TGTGCCATCACAGACGGGAGGGGGACAGGGTTCAATGAGCAGTTCTTC. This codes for CAITDGRGTGFNEQFF.

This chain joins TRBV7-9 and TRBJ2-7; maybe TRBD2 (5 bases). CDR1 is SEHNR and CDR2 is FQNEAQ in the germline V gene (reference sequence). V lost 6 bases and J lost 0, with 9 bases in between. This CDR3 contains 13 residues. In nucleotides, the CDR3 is TGTGCCAGCAGAGGGAGCCTCTCCTACGAGCAGTACTTC. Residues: CASRGSLSYEQYF. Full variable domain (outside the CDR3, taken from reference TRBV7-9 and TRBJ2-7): DTGVSQNPRHKITKRGQNVTFRCDPISEHNRLYWYRQTLGQGPEFLTYFQNEAQLEKSRLLSDRFSAERPKGSFSTLEIQRTEQGDSAMYLCASRGSLSYEQYFGPGTRLTVT.

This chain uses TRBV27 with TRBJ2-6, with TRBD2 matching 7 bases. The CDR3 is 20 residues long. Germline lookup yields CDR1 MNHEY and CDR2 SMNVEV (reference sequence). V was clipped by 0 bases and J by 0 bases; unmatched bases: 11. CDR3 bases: TGTGCCAGCAGTTTATCGCGGGGGAGGATCTCTCTCTCTGGGGCCAACGTCCTGACTTTC. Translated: CASSLSRGRISLSGANVLTF.

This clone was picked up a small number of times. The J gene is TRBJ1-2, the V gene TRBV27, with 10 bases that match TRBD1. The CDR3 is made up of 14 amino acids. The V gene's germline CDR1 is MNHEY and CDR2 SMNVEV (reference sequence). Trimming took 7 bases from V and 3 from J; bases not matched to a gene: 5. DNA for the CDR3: TGTGCCAGCACGGACGGGACAGGGGACTATGGCTACACCTTC. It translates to CASTDGTGDYGYTF.

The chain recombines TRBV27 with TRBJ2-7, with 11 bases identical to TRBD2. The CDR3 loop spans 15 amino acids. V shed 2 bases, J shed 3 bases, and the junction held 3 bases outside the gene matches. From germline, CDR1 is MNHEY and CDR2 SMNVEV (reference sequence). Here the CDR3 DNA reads TGTGCCAGCAGTTTAGTAGCGGGAGGGGGCTACGAGCAGTACTTC. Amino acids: CASSLVAGGGYEQYF.

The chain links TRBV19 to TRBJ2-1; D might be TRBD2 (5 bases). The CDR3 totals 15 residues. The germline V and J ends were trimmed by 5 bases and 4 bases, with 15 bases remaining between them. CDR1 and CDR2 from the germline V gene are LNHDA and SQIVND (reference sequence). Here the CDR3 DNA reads TGTGCCAGTAGTGTGAGGGAGCGCCCTTACAATGAGCAGTTCTTC. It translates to CASSVRERPYNEQFF. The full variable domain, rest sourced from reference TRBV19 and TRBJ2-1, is DGGITQSPKYLFRKEGQNVTLSCEQNLNHDAMYWYRQDPGQGLRLIYYSQIVNDFQKGDIAEGYSVSREKKESFPLTVTSAQKNPTAFYLCASSVRERPYNEQFFGPGTRLTVL.

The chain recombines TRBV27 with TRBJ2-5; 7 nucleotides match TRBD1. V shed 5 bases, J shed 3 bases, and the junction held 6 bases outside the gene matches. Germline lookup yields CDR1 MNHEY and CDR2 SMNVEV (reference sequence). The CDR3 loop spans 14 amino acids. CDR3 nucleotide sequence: TGTGCCAGCAGTCTACGTACAGGGGAAGAGACCCAGTACTTC. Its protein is CASSLRTGEETQYF.

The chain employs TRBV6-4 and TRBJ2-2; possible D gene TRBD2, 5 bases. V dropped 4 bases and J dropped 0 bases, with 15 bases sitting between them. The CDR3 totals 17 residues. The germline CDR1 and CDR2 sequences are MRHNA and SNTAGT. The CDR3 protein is CASSGVAAGANTGELFF. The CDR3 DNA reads TGTGCCAGCAGTGGCGTCGCGGCGGGTGCGAACACCGGGGAGCTGTTTTTT.

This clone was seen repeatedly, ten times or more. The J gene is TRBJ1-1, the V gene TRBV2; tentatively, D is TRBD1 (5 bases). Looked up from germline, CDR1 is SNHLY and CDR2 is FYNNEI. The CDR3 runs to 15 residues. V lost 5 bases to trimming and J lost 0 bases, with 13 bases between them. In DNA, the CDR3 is TGTGCCAGCAGTTTGAACAGGATAATGAACACTGAAGCTTTCTTT. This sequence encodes CASSLNRIMNTEAFF.

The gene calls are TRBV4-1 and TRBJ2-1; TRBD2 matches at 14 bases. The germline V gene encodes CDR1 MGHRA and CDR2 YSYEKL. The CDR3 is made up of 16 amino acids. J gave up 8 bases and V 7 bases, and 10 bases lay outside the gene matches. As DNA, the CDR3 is TGCGCCAGCACCTCCTTGACTAGCGGGAGGGCCCATGAGCAGTTCTTC. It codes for CASTSLTSGRAHEQFF.

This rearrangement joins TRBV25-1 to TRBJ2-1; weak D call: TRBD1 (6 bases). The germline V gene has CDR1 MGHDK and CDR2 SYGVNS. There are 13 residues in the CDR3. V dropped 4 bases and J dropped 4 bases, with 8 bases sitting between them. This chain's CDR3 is CASSGDTYNEQFF. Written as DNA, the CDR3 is TGTGCCAGCAGTGGGGACACGTACAATGAGCAGTTCTTC. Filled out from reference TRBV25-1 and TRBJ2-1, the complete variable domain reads EADIYQTPRYLVIGTGKKITLECSQTMGHDKMYWYQQDPGMELHLIHYSYGVNSTEKGDLSSESTVSRIRTEHFPLTLESARPSHTSQYLCASSGDTYNEQFFGPGTRLTVL.

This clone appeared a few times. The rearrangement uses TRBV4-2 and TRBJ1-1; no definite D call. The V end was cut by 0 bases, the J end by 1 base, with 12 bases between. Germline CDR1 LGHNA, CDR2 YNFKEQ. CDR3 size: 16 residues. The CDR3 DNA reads TGTGCCAGCAGCCAAGACGTCCTGAGCCAGAACACTGAAGCTTTCTTT. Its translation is CASSQDVLSQNTEAFF.

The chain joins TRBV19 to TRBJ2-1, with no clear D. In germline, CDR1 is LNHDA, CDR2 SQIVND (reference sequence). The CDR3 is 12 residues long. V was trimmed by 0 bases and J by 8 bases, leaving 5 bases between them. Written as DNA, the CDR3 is TGTGCCAGTAGTATAGATCGGGATGAGCAGTTCTTC. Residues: CASSIDRDEQFF.

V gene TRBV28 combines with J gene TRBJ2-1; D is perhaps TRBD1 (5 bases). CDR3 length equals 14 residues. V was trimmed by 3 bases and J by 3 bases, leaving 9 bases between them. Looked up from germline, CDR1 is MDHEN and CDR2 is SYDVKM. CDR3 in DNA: TGTGCCAGCAGTTTGGTCGACAGCTACAATGAGCAGTTCTTC. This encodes CASSLVDSYNEQFF.

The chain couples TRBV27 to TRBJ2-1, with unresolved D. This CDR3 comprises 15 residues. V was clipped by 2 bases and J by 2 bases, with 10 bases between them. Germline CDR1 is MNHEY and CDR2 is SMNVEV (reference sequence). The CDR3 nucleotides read TGTGCCAGCAGTTTACTACAGACCACCTACAATGAGCAGTTCTTC. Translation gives CASSLLQTTYNEQFF.

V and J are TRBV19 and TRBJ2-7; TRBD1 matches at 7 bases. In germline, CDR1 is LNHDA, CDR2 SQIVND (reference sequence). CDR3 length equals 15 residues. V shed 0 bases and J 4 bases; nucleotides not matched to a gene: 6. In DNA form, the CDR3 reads TGTGCCAGTAGTATAGATCGCGAACAGGGGTACGAGCAGTACTTC. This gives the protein CASSIDREQGYEQYF.

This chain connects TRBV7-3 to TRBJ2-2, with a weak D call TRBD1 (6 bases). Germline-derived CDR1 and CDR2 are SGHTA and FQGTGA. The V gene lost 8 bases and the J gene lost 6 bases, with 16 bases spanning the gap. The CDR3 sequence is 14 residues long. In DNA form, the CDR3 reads TGTGCCAGCTCTCGGACAGTGTATGCCGGGGAGCTGTTTTTT. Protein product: CASSRTVYAGELFF.

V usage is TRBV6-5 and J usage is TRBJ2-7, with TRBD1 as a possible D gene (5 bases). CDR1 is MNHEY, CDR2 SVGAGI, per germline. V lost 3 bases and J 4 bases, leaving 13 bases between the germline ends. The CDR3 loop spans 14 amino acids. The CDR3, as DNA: TGTGCCAGCAGTTATTCCTCCGACAGTTACGAGCAGTACTTC. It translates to CASSYSSDSYEQYF.

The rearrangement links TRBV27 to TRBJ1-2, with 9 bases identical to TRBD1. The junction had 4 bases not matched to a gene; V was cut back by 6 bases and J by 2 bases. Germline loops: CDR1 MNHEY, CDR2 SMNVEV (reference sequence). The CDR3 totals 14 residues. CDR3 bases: TGTGCCAGCAGGGCGACAGGGGGAAACTATGGCTACACCTTC. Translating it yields CASRATGGNYGYTF.

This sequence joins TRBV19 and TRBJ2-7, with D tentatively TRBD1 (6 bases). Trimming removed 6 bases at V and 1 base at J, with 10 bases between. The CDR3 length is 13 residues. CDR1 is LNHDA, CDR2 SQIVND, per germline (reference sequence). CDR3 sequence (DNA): TGTGCCAGTAGCGCCGGACAGTCCTACGAGCAGTACTTC. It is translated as CASSAGQSYEQYF.

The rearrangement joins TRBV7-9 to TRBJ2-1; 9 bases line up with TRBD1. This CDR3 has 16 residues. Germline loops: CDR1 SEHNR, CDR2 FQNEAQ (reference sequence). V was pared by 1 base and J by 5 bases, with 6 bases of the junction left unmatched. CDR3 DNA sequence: TGTGCCAGCAGCTTAGTACTGGGACAGGGTAACAATGAGCAGTTCTTC. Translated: CASSLVLGQGNNEQFF.

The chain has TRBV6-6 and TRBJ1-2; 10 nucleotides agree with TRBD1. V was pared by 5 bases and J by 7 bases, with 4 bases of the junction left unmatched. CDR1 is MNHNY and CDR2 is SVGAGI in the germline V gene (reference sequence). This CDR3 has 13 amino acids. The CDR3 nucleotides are TGTGCCAGCAGTCGTGACAGGGGGCTTGGCTACACCTTC. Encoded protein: CASSRDRGLGYTF.

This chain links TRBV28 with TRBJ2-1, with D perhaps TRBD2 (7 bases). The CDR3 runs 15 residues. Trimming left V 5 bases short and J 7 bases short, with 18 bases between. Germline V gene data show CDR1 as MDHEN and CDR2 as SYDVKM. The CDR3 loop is CASSGGGSFRNEQFF. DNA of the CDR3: TGTGCCAGCAGTGGGGGCGGGAGTTTTAGAAATGAGCAGTTCTTC.